The 17 T cell receptor beta chains below all came from one sample that was sequenced in a study of radiation and T cells in renal cell carcinoma. TCRdb keeps only in-frame clones here, not all; method: immunoSEQ multiplex PCR. The sample shows about 150,000 clones, about 87% of them seen only once. Documented time point: baseline pretreatment blood. Specified treatment: 15 Gy SBRT to primary tumor, nephrectomy 4 weeks later. The starting material was blood, obtained from a patient whose treatment included radiotherapy and nephrectomy. The receptors were gathered from a woman between 65 and 79 years old with renal cell carcinoma.

This sequence joins TRBV29-1 and TRBJ2-5, with 12 positions matching TRBD2. Trimming at V came to 1 base and at J to 4 bases, leaving 4 bases not matched to a gene. This CDR3 region has 15 residues. Germline CDR1 reads SQVTM; CDR2 reads ANQGSEA. The CDR3 coding sequence is TGCAGCGTTGAAGGTCTAGCGGGGGGGCGAGAGACCCAGTACTTC. Its translation is CSVEGLAGGRETQYF.

This rearrangement joins TRBV19 to TRBJ1-1; possibly TRBD1 for D (6 bases). The CDR3 contains 14 residues. V shed 3 bases and J shed 8 bases, with 16 bases lying between them. The germline CDR1 and CDR2 sequences are LNHDA and SQIVND (reference sequence). This CDR3 reads CASSIWGRKGEAFF. CDR3 coding DNA: TGTGCCAGTAGTATCTGGGGGCGGAAAGGGGAAGCTTTCTTT.

The gene calls are TRBV18 and TRBJ2-5; D unclear. Germline-derived CDR1 and CDR2 are KGHSH and LQKENI. V was trimmed by 0 bases and J by 3 bases, leaving 5 bases between them. The CDR3 consists of 13 residues. Here the CDR3 reads CASSPPPKETQYF. The CDR3 DNA reads as TGTGCCAGCTCACCACCCCCCAAAGAGACCCAGTACTTC.

The chain uses TRBV7-3 and TRBJ1-2; TRBD1 might be the D (5 bases). Per the germline V gene, CDR1 is SGHTA and CDR2 is FQGTGA. V was shortened by 5 bases and J by 6 bases, with 19 bases between the two germline ends. The CDR3 consists of 15 residues. This chain's CDR3 is CASSPNPGRENGYTF. CDR3 DNA sequence: TGTGCCAGCAGCCCAAACCCTGGCAGGGAGAATGGCTACACCTTC. Supplemented by reference TRBV7-3 and TRBJ1-2, the full variable domain reads GAGVSQTPSNKVTEKGKYVELRCDPISGHTALYWYRQSLGQGPEFLIYFQGTGAADDSGLPNDRFFAVRPEGSVSTLKIQRTERGDSAVYLCASSPNPGRENGYTFGSGTRLTVV.

This clone has a single count. The rearrangement joins TRBV6-1 to TRBJ2-1; 7 bases map to TRBD2. Looked up from germline, CDR1 is MNHNS and CDR2 is SASEGT. Trimming at V came to 5 bases and at J to 10 bases, leaving 8 bases not matched to a gene. This CDR3 region has 13 residues. The CDR3, as DNA: TGTGCCAGCAGTATAGGACGGGGGGTGGAGCAGTTCTTC. Its protein is CASSIGRGVEQFF.

The rearrangement joins TRBV10-3 to TRBJ1-1; TRBD1 matches at 8 bases. Germline loops: CDR1 ENHRY, CDR2 SYGVKD. Trimming took 5 bases from V and 1 from J; bases not matched to a gene: 3. The CDR3 loop spans 14 amino acids. The CDR3 sequence: CAISSGQGNTEAFF. CDR3 nucleotide sequence: TGTGCCATCAGTTCTGGACAGGGGAACACTGAAGCTTTCTTT.

The genes are TRBV30 and TRBJ1-2; 9 positions agree with TRBD1. Unmatched junction bases numbered 7, after V lost 3 bases and J lost 8 bases. The germline CDR1 and CDR2 sequences are GTSNPN and SVGIG (reference sequence). This CDR3 has 13 amino acids. The CDR3 loop is CAWRRDRALGYTF. DNA for the CDR3: TGTGCCTGGAGAAGGGACAGGGCCTTGGGCTACACCTTC.

This chain links TRBV7-9 with TRBJ1-5; 7 bases align to TRBD1. The J segment lost 8 bases and the V segment lost 1 base, leaving 2 bases of the junction unmatched. Germline CDR1 is SEHNR and CDR2 is FQNEAQ (reference sequence). The CDR3 runs to 13 residues. The CDR3 DNA sequence: TGTGCCAGCAGCTTAGAGGGGGCGAAGCCCCAGCATTTT. This sequence encodes CASSLEGAKPQHF.

The rearrangement links TRBV6-1 to TRBJ2-3; D possibly corresponds to TRBD1 (5 bases). Germline CDR1 MNHNS, CDR2 SASEGT. The CDR3 extends over 13 amino acids. Trimming removed 6 bases from V and 1 base from J, with 8 bases in between. The CDR3: CASRGPRTDTQYF. The DNA of the CDR3 is TGTGCCAGCAGGGGGCCCCGCACAGATACGCAGTATTTT.

The CDR3 loop is CASSFGQGGPDTQYF. As DNA, the CDR3 is TGCGCCAGCAGCTTTGGACAGGGGGGTCCAGATACGCAGTATTTT. V is TRBV5-1 and J is TRBJ2-3; TRBD1 agrees at 10 bases. Germline V gene sequence: CDR1 SGHRS, CDR2 YFSETQ. J lost 4 bases, V lost 2 bases, and 4 bases had no gene match. This CDR3 contains 15 residues. The variable domain in full, with the rest retrieved from reference TRBV5-1 and TRBJ2-3, is KAGVTQTPRYLIKTRGQQVTLSCSPISGHRSVSWYQQTPGQGLQFLFEYFSETQRNKGNFPGRFSGRQFSNSRSEMNVSTLELGDSALYLCASSFGQGGPDTQYFGPGTRLTVL.

The V call is TRBV19, the J call TRBJ2-3; 9 positions match TRBD1. The CDR3 extends over 15 amino acids. The junction had 7 bases not matched to a gene; V was cut back by 5 bases and J by 4 bases. Germline assignment: CDR1 LNHDA and CDR2 SQIVND (reference sequence). The CDR3 region has the DNA TGTGCCAGTAGTCACTGGGACAGGGAGGCAGATACGCAGTATTTT. Encoded protein: CASSHWDREADTQYF.

This clone appeared a single time. The V gene is TRBV7-8, the J gene TRBJ2-1; 12 nucleotides match TRBD1. V dropped 5 bases and J dropped 10; count of bases not matched to a gene: 15. Germline V CDR1 and CDR2: SGHVS, FQNEAQ. The CDR3 covers 17 residues. CDR3 nucleotide sequence: TGTGCCAGCAGCCGCACAGATCCGGGACAGGGGGCCTGGGAGCAGTTCTTC. Amino acid sequence: CASSRTDPGQGAWEQFF.

V is TRBV6-5 and J is TRBJ1-2, with D possibly being TRBD1 (5 bases). V was shortened by 6 bases and J by 4 bases, with 12 bases between the two germline ends. Germline CDR1 and CDR2: MNHEY and SVGAGI. This CDR3 has 13 amino acids. DNA for the CDR3: TGTGCCAGCAGACTAGGGGTGGGCTATGGCTACACCTTC. As protein: CASRLGVGYGYTF.

V is TRBV19 and J is TRBJ1-5, with D maybe TRBD1 (6 bases). Per the germline V gene, CDR1 is LNHDA and CDR2 is SQIVND (reference sequence). The V gene lost 2 bases and the J gene lost 11 bases, with 16 bases spanning the gap. This CDR3 is 14 amino acids long. CDR3 nucleotide sequence: TGTGCCAGTAGTATAATAGGGGGGCGTTTTTCCCAGCATTTT. This codes for CASSIIGGRFSQHF. The full variable domain, rest sourced from reference TRBV19 and TRBJ1-5, is DGGITQSPKYLFRKEGQNVTLSCEQNLNHDAMYWYRQDPGQGLRLIYYSQIVNDFQKGDIAEGYSVSREKKESFPLTVTSAQKNPTAFYLCASSIIGGRFSQHFGDGTRLSIL.

V usage is TRBV18 and J usage is TRBJ2-1; TRBD1 might be the D (5 bases). Trimming cost V 2 bases and J 8 bases, with 16 bases left between them. This CDR3 contains 15 residues. Germline V lookup: CDR1 KGHSH, CDR2 LQKENI. CDR3 residues: CASSPDGRAVYEQFF. The CDR3, as DNA: TGTGCCAGCTCACCAGATGGCAGGGCTGTGTATGAGCAGTTCTTC.

The J gene is TRBJ1-1, the V gene TRBV5-1; TRBD1 might be the D (6 bases). V was shortened by 5 bases and J by 0 bases, with 14 bases between the two germline ends. The germline V gene encodes CDR1 SGHRS and CDR2 YFSETQ. The CDR3 is made up of 15 amino acids. The CDR3 region has the DNA TGCGCCAGCAGTTCCAACGGACAGTTGAACACTGAAGCTTTCTTT. This translates into CASSSNGQLNTEAFF.

The genes are TRBV5-4 and TRBJ1-1; D not certain. The ends were cut back, 4 bases at V and 0 bases at J, with 7 bases in the middle. In germline, CDR1 is SGHNT, CDR2 YYREEE (reference sequence). The CDR3 has 13 residues. The CDR3 DNA is TGTGCCAGCAGCGGAGGATTGAACACTGAAGCTTTCTTT. It encodes CASSGGLNTEAFF.